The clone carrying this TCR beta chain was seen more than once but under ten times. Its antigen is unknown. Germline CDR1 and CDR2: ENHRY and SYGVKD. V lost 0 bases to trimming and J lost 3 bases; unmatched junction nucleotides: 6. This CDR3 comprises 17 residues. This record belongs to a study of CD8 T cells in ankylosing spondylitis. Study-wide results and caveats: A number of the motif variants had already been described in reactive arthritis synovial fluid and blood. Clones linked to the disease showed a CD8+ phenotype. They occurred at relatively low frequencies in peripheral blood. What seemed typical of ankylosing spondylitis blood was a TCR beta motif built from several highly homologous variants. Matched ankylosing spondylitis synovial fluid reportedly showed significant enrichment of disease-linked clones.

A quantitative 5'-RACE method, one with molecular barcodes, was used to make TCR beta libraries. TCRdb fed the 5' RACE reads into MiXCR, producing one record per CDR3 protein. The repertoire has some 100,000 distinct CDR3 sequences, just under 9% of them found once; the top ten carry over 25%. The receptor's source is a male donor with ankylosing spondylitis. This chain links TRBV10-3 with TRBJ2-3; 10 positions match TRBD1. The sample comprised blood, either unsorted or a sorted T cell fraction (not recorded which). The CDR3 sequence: CAISESAGTGATDTQYF. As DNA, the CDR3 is TGTGCCATCAGTGAGTCGGCTGGGACAGGGGCTACAGATACGCAGTATTTT.